These 19 T cell receptor beta chains were sequenced from one sample in a study of response to subunit inactivated influenza vaccine. In TCRdb, the RT-PCR reads were re-called with MiXCR into one record per CDR3 protein. In the table there are roughly 500,000 distinct CDR3 sequences, approximately 15% of which are singletons. The source was CD4+ T cells sorted from PBMCs, collected around 25 months after vaccination. The source is a man between 50 and 69 years old who received an inactivated influenza vaccine.

The J gene is TRBJ2-1, the V gene TRBV20-1; 10 bases align to TRBD2. This CDR3 has 14 amino acids. Germline lookup yields CDR1 DFQATT and CDR2 SNEGSKA (reference sequence). The ends lost 6 bases at V and 6 bases at J; junction bases unmatched: 8. The CDR3 protein is CSAWLAGAGNEQFF. The CDR3, as DNA: TGCAGTGCATGGCTAGCGGGAGCGGGCAATGAGCAGTTCTTC.

The gene calls are TRBV6-2 or TRBV6-3 and TRBJ2-7, with 12 bases lining up with TRBD2. This CDR3 contains 16 residues. CDR1 is MNHEY and CDR2 is SVGEGT in the germline V gene. Trimming took 6 bases from V and 4 from J; bases not matched to a gene: 10. The CDR3 here is CASSGTSGRLDYEQYF. The CDR3 DNA reads TGTGCCAGCAGCGGAACTAGCGGGAGGCTTGATTACGAGCAGTACTTC.

This clonotype has a handful of counts. The chain combines TRBV4-3 with TRBJ2-2; 7 nucleotides match TRBD2. The CDR3 length is 14 residues. CDR1 is LGHNA and CDR2 is YSLEER in the germline V gene. The V and J ends lost 0 bases and 9 bases, in that order; junction bases with no gene match: 4. The CDR3 nucleotides read TGCGCCAGCAGCCAAGATTGGGGGGGGAGGGAGCTGTTTTTT. Its protein is CASSQDWGGRELFF.

This clonotype was seen only a few times. This chain uses TRBV20-1 with TRBJ1-4; 7 bases line up with TRBD1. The ends lost 5 bases at V and 7 bases at J; junction bases unmatched: 10. The CDR3 spans 14 residues. Germline V gene data show CDR1 as DFQATT and CDR2 as SNEGSKA (reference sequence). CDR3 bases: TGCAGTGCTCCGGGACAGTTCGGATCTGAAAAACTGTTTTTT. Its translation: CSAPGQFGSEKLFF.

The chain recombines TRBV11-2 with TRBJ1-2; weak D call: TRBD1 (6 bases). The V and J ends lost 7 bases and 4 bases respectively, with 19 bases between them. Germline V gene lookup returns CDR1 SGHAT and CDR2 FQNNGV. CDR3 length: 15 amino acids. CDR3 DNA sequence: TGTGCCAGCACCTCACCCCGACGACAGGTCTATGGCTACACCTTC. Translation: CASTSPRRQVYGYTF.

The rearrangement links TRBV2 to TRBJ2-7; D possibly corresponds to TRBD1 (5 bases). Looked up from germline, CDR1 is SNHLY and CDR2 is FYNNEI. The CDR3 has 15 residues. V was shortened by 8 bases and J by 0 bases, with 17 bases between the two germline ends. The CDR3 DNA sequence: TGTGCCAGCTCCTCCCAACAGGTTAGCTCCTACGAGCAGTACTTC. Its translation: CASSSQQVSSYEQYF.

This clonotype was seen more than once but under ten times. The V call is TRBV29-1, the J call TRBJ1-2; the D is unclear. Trimming stripped 6 bases from V and 6 bases from J, with 11 bases between. CDR3 length: 11 amino acids. Germline V gives CDR1 SQVTM, CDR2 ANQGSEA. CDR3 nucleotides: TGCAGCGTGAATTCAGGAGATGGCTACACCTTC. It codes for CSVNSGDGYTF.

This clonotype was detected many times. The chain has TRBV27 and TRBJ2-1, with D uncertain. Trimming took off 8 bases at V and 6 bases at J, with 17 bases between the two ends. The germline CDR1 and CDR2 sequences are MNHEY and SMNVEV (reference sequence). This CDR3 has 14 residues. The chain's CDR3 is CASRKNRTRNEQFF. The CDR3 DNA reads TGTGCCAGCCGAAAGAATCGGACCCGCAATGAGCAGTTCTTC.

This clonotype was seen repeatedly, ten times or more. This chain links TRBV6-2 or TRBV6-3 with TRBJ2-2; 10 positions match TRBD2. Unmatched junction bases numbered 11, after V lost 2 bases and J lost 5 bases. Per the germline V gene, CDR1 is MNHEY and CDR2 is SVGEGT. CDR3 length equals 18 residues. The CDR3 sequence: CASSYGLSSGRNTGELFF. In nucleotides, the CDR3 is TGTGCCAGCAGTTACGGTCTGTCTAGCGGGAGAAATACCGGGGAGCTGTTTTTT.

The chain carries TRBV12-3 or TRBV12-4 and TRBJ1-5, with a possible D match to TRBD1 (5 bases). The germline V and J ends were trimmed by 3 bases and 6 bases, with 12 bases remaining between them. The CDR3 totals 14 residues. CDR3 region: CASSLFGGAQPQHF. Written as DNA, the CDR3 is TGTGCCAGCAGTTTGTTTGGCGGGGCTCAGCCCCAGCATTTT.

This sequence joins TRBV28 and TRBJ1-2; 8 bases line up with TRBD1. The V and J ends lost 5 bases and 3 bases, in that order; junction bases with no gene match: 5. CDR1 is MDHEN and CDR2 is SYDVKM in the germline V gene. This CDR3 is 14 amino acids long. CDR3 DNA sequence: TGTGCCAGCAGTCCTCAGGGGGCCTACTATGGCTACACCTTC. This translates into CASSPQGAYYGYTF.

Worth noting for this clonotype: This likely comes from a read error, as the CDR3 has no conserved phenylalanine or tryptophan at its end. The chain combines TRBV6-2 or TRBV6-3 with TRBJ1-2, with 9 bases aligning to TRBD1. J lost 2 bases, V lost 2 bases, and 3 bases had no gene match. The CDR3 loop spans 15 amino acids. Germline V lookup: CDR1 MNHEY, CDR2 SVGEGT. This CDR3 is CASSYGGTGNYGYTL. The CDR3 region has the DNA TGTGCCAGCAGTTACGGCGGGACAGGGAACTATGGCTACACCCTC.

The chain employs TRBV7-2 and TRBJ2-3; 9 nucleotides line up with TRBD2. Germline V CDR1 and CDR2: SGHTA, FQGNSA. The CDR3 is 16 amino acids. The V segment lost 5 bases and the J segment 0 bases; nucleotides outside the gene matches: 6. DNA of the CDR3: TGTGCCAGCAGCCAGCTAGCGGGGAGAAGCACAGATACGCAGTATTTT. Protein: CASSQLAGRSTDTQYF. Variable domain in full (rest from reference TRBV7-2 and TRBJ2-3): GAGVSQSPSNKVTEKGKDVELRCDPISGHTALYWYRQSLGQGLEFLIYFQGNSAPDKSGLPSDRFSAERTGGSVSTLTIQRTQQEDSAVYLCASSQLAGRSTDTQYFGPGTRLTVL.

This clonotype was found many times. CDR3 sequence (DNA): TGTGCCAGCAGCTTAGAGCCTAGCGGGGTCTACGAGCAGTACTTC. The encoded protein is CASSLEPSGVYEQYF. The chain is built from TRBV7-2 and TRBJ2-7, with 9 bases fitting TRBD2. After removal of 1 base from V and 3 bases from J, the junction contained 4 bases not matched to a gene. Germline CDR1 is SGHTA and CDR2 is FQGNSA. The CDR3 runs 15 residues.

V gene TRBV5-1 combines with J gene TRBJ2-3, with TRBD1 matching 8 bases. Germline V gene data show CDR1 as SGHRS and CDR2 as YFSETQ. With V trimmed by 4 bases and J by 3 bases, 7 bases remained unmatched. The CDR3 is made up of 15 amino acids. CDR3 residues: CASSELGDRTDTQYF. CDR3 DNA: TGCGCCAGCAGCGAACTTGGGGACAGGACAGATACGCAGTATTTT.

This clonotype was observed at least ten times. The chain couples TRBV20-1 to TRBJ1-2; D unresolved. Trimming shortened V by 1 base and J by 6 bases, and 9 bases separated the two germline ends. The CDR3 totals 12 residues. Germline V gene lookup returns CDR1 DFQATT and CDR2 SNEGSKA (reference sequence). CDR3 residues: CSARGFVDGYTF. In nucleotides, the CDR3 is TGCAGTGCTAGAGGGTTTGTCGATGGCTACACCTTC.

This chain connects TRBV10-1 to TRBJ2-1; possible D gene TRBD2, 7 bases. With 4 bases removed from V and 8 bases from J, the gap between germline ends came to 12 bases. CDR3 length equals 13 residues. CDR1 is WNHNN and CDR2 is SYGVQD in the germline V gene (reference sequence). The CDR3 is CASSAGGRDEQFF. As DNA, the CDR3 is TGCGCCAGCAGTGCGGGGGGCCGGGATGAGCAGTTCTTC.

This clonotype was counted a few times. This chain uses TRBV3-1 with TRBJ2-3; 8 nucleotides match TRBD1. Unmatched junction bases numbered 5, after V lost 4 bases and J lost 5 bases. The germline gives CDR1 LGHDT, CDR2 YNNKEL (reference sequence). CDR3 length equals 14 residues. DNA of the CDR3: TGTGCCAGCAGCCCGACAGGGGAGGAAGATACGCAGTATTTT. This sequence encodes CASSPTGEEDTQYF.

This clonotype came up a few times. This sequence joins TRBV6-1 and TRBJ2-3, with 10 bases matching TRBD1. Germline loops: CDR1 MNHNS, CDR2 SASEGT. The CDR3 consists of 15 residues. V shed 5 bases, J shed 7 bases, and the junction held 9 bases outside the gene matches. CDR3 coding DNA: TGTGCCAGCAGTCCTTCCGGGACAGGGGTTTATACGCAGTATTTT. Protein sequence: CASSPSGTGVYTQYF.